This TCR beta chain came from a study of T cells in women clearing cervical HPV infection. Study findings and constraints: TRBV6-7 relative abundance averaged 0.11% in cases and 0.15% to 0.2% in controls.

CDR3 length: 12 residues. V was clipped by 8 bases and J by 4 bases, with 9 bases between them. The germline CDR1 and CDR2 sequences are KGHSH and LQKENI. Comment on this clone: What it binds is not known. The read comes to an end 3 residues before the CDR3 does, leaving the germline J gene to fill in the end.

All participants had a single incident cervical HPV16 infection, and prevalent HPV16 infections were excluded. TCRdb's copy holds only in-frame clones and misses some; the assay was immunoSEQ multiplex PCR. The sample totals more than 15,000 clones; its top ten clones hold approximately 15%. The chain is built from TRBV18 and TRBJ1-3; D perhaps matches TRBD1 (6 bases). Sequencing was done on a sample of blood buffy coat. This TCR derives from a woman aged 18 to 75 with a cervical HPV16 infection that either progressed to CIN3+ or cleared (not recorded which). The CDR3 protein is CASRGGGNTIYF. CDR3 bases read: TGTGCCAGCCGAGGGGGAGGAAACACC.